This T cell receptor (beta chain) emerged from a study of cytomegalovirus exposure and HLA in healthy donors. Findings and limits, study-wide: Cytomegalovirus association was listed for 150 or so TCR beta chains.

About this clone itself: No antigen is known for it.

Trimming cost V 6 bases and J 6 bases; bases outside gene matches: 4. This CDR3 contains 14 residues. The V gene's germline CDR1 is MNHEY and CDR2 SVGAGI. Healthy bone marrow donors supplied every sample. PCR used 60 Vbeta primers and 13 Jbeta primers. Produced via immunoSEQ multiplex PCR; TCRdb's table is partial and in-frame only. The data contain more than 95,000 clones, more than 75% of them seen just once; the ten biggest clones take up about 5.4%. The source material was PBMCs. This TCR came from a woman between 18 and 29 years old in good health and CMV-seropositive. The chain employs TRBV6-5 and TRBJ2-2; TRBD2 agrees at 10 bases. CDR3 protein: CASRGLAKAGELFF. CDR3 coding DNA: TGTGCCAGCAGGGGACTAGCGAAGGCCGGGGAGCTGTTTTTT.